Below, 26 T cell receptor beta chains from the same sample are listed, as sequenced in a study of shared clonotypes between healthy human individuals. Repertoires were generated with immunoSEQ multiplex PCR, while TCRdb's copy carries only in-frame clones and drops some. The table has some 360,000 clones, around 67% seen once. Sample: memory CD4+ T cells sorted from blood. Subset denoted: CD45RA-negative fraction. These receptor sequences come from a man aged 25 to 45 in good health.

This clone was seen a single time. The chain recombines TRBV14 with TRBJ2-5; 16 bases are a match to TRBD2. This CDR3 region has 17 residues. The germline V gene encodes CDR1 SGHDN and CDR2 FVKESK. V was clipped by 4 bases and J by 4 bases; unmatched bases: 6. The DNA for the CDR3 is TGTGCCAGCAGCCCCGGGACTAGCGGGAGGGCTCGAGAGACCCAGTACTTC. It translates to CASSPGTSGRARETQYF.

The chain employs TRBV7-1 and TRBJ1-2, with 8 bases fitting TRBD1. TRBV7-1 is an ORF, with its function uncertain. The junction had 7 bases not matched to a gene; V was cut back by 5 bases and J by 5 bases. The CDR3 runs 14 residues. The CDR3: CASSQQGVGYGYTF. The CDR3 DNA reads as TGTGCCAGCAGCCAACAGGGGGTTGGTTATGGCTACACCTTC.

This rearrangement joins TRBV28 to TRBJ2-1; 10 bases are shared with TRBD2. This CDR3 is 15 amino acids long. Germline trimming cut 6 bases from V and 6 bases from J; bases unmatched to any gene: 8. The germline gives CDR1 MDHEN, CDR2 SYDVKM. The CDR3 region is CASSSSGRDPNEQFF. CDR3 coding DNA: TGTGCCAGCAGCTCGAGCGGGAGGGACCCCAATGAGCAGTTCTTC.

Points on this clone: A much larger clonotype is one base distant, so this may be a read error. The rearrangement uses TRBV6-1 and TRBJ1-2; D unresolved. Germline V gives CDR1 MNHNS, CDR2 SASEGT. This CDR3 comprises 13 residues. In DNA form, the CDR3 reads TGTGCCAACAGTGAAAGGAGGAACTATGGCTACACCTTC. Encoded protein: CANSERRNYGYTF.

This clone was detected ten times or more. The rearrangement joins TRBV5-5 to TRBJ2-7; D unclear. The germline V gene has CDR1 SGHKS and CDR2 YYEKEE (reference sequence). The germline V and J ends were trimmed by 4 bases and 9 bases, with 14 bases remaining between them. The CDR3 has 12 amino acids. The CDR3 protein is CASSQISLGQYF. DNA of the CDR3: TGTGCCAGCAGCCAGATCTCTCTCGGGCAGTACTTC.

This sequence joins TRBV7-9 and TRBJ2-7, with unresolved D. The CDR3 consists of 13 residues. Germline V CDR1 and CDR2: SEHNR, FQNEAQ (reference sequence). V was clipped by 8 bases and J by 0 bases, with 11 bases between them. CDR3 region: CASRNSGSYEQYF. CDR3 sequence (DNA): TGTGCCAGCCGGAACTCCGGCTCCTACGAGCAGTACTTC.

The genes are TRBV7-2 and TRBJ2-1; D perhaps matches TRBD1 (6 bases). CDR1 SGHTA and CDR2 FQGNSA come from the germline V gene. There are 17 residues in the CDR3. V lost 1 base and J lost 7, with 20 bases in between. For the CDR3, the DNA is TGTGCCAGCAGCTTAGAAGGTTCGGGCGGAAGGGGGAATGAGCAGTTCTTC. Translation gives CASSLEGSGGRGNEQFF.

The chain is built from TRBV19 and TRBJ2-7, with no clear D. Trimming left V 5 bases short and J 2 bases short, with 16 bases between. Germline-derived CDR1 and CDR2 are LNHDA and SQIVND (reference sequence). The CDR3 sequence is 15 residues long. In nucleotides, the CDR3 is TGTGCCAGTAGTTCTTTCGGCAGGAACACCTACGAGCAGTACTTC. This codes for CASSSFGRNTYEQYF.

The rearrangement links TRBV11-2 to TRBJ2-1; 7 bases are a match to TRBD2. The J segment lost 6 bases and the V segment lost 3 bases, leaving 11 bases of the junction unmatched. CDR1 and CDR2 (germline): SGHAT, FQNNGV. The length of the CDR3 is 16 residues. CDR3 coding DNA: TGTGCCAGCAGCTTCTCGGCGGGAGTCCCTTCCAATGAGCAGTTCTTC. Translated: CASSFSAGVPSNEQFF.

V and J are TRBV30 and TRBJ2-6, with D perhaps matching TRBD2 (6 bases). The germline V gene has CDR1 GTSNPN and CDR2 SVGIG (reference sequence). Between the trimmed V and J ends, which lost 2 bases and 1 base, there was a span of 9 bases. This CDR3 is 15 amino acids long. CDR3 amino acids: CAWSHGGSGANVLTF. CDR3 in DNA: TGTGCCTGGAGTCACGGGGGATCTGGGGCCAACGTCCTGACTTTC.

This clone was found many times. The V call is TRBV19, the J call TRBJ2-7, with 10 bases fitting TRBD2. Trimming removed 6 bases from V and 2 bases from J; junction bases left unmatched: 4. This CDR3 has 14 amino acids. Looked up from germline, CDR1 is LNHDA and CDR2 is SQIVND (reference sequence). The CDR3 nucleotides are TGTGCCAGTAGGAGGACTAGCGGAACCTACGAGCAGTACTTC. It codes for CASRRTSGTYEQYF.

The chain combines TRBV5-1 with TRBJ2-7; D is perhaps TRBD1 (6 bases). Trimming took 5 bases from V and 5 from J, leaving 14 bases between them. This CDR3 region has 13 residues. Germline CDR1 and CDR2: SGHRS and YFSETQ. CDR3 in amino acids: CASSLIQGHEQYF. CDR3 nucleotides: TGCGCCAGCAGTTTGATACAGGGCCACGAGCAGTACTTC. Together with reference TRBV5-1 and TRBJ2-7, the CDR3 gives the full variable domain: KAGVTQTPRYLIKTRGQQVTLSCSPISGHRSVSWYQQTPGQGLQFLFEYFSETQRNKGNFPGRFSGRQFSNSRSEMNVSTLELGDSALYLCASSLIQGHEQYFGPGTRLTVT.

The rearrangement joins TRBV19 to TRBJ2-7; no clear D gene. Trimming took off 3 bases at V and 3 bases at J, with 12 bases between the two ends. CDR1 is LNHDA and CDR2 is SQIVND in the germline V gene (reference sequence). This CDR3 spans 14 amino acids. CDR3 DNA sequence: TGTGCCAGTAGTATGGTTGGGTCCGACTACGAGCAGTACTTC. Its protein product is CASSMVGSDYEQYF. Full variable domain (outside the CDR3, taken from reference TRBV19 and TRBJ2-7): DGGITQSPKYLFRKEGQNVTLSCEQNLNHDAMYWYRQDPGQGLRLIYYSQIVNDFQKGDIAEGYSVSREKKESFPLTVTSAQKNPTAFYLCASSMVGSDYEQYFGPGTRLTVT.

This clone was observed a single time. The V call is TRBV11-2, the J call TRBJ2-5, with TRBD2 identical over 9 bases. This CDR3 is built from 16 residues. The junction had 7 bases not matched to a gene; V was cut back by 0 bases and J by 5 bases. Germline V CDR1 and CDR2: SGHAT, FQNNGV. CDR3 in amino acids: CASSLDEAGGRETQYF. The CDR3 coding sequence is TGTGCCAGCAGCTTAGATGAGGCGGGAGGGCGTGAGACCCAGTACTTC.

The rearrangement uses TRBV2 and TRBJ2-7, with TRBD2 matching 8 bases. With V trimmed by 7 bases and J by 4 bases, 12 bases remained unmatched. The CDR3 has 15 amino acids. Germline V gene sequence: CDR1 SNHLY, CDR2 FYNNEI. The CDR3 coding sequence is TGTGCCAGCACGACTGGGCTAGCGGGCATTTACGAGCAGTACTTC. Translated: CASTTGLAGIYEQYF.

V is TRBV12-5 and J is TRBJ2-1; a possible D gene is TRBD2 (6 bases). Germline values: CDR1 LGHNT, CDR2 FRNRAP. Between the trimmed V and J ends, which lost 7 bases and 4 bases, there was a span of 17 bases. This CDR3 spans 15 amino acids. This CDR3 reads CASAFRASEYNEQFF. DNA of the CDR3: TGTGCTAGTGCCTTTAGGGCTAGCGAGTACAATGAGCAGTTCTTC.

This clone has a single count. The chain joins TRBV5-4 to TRBJ2-5; 7 nucleotides line up with TRBD1. The junction had 4 bases not matched to a gene; V was cut back by 6 bases and J by 2 bases. Looked up from germline, CDR1 is SGHNT and CDR2 is YYREEE (reference sequence). This CDR3 contains 13 residues. The CDR3 region has the DNA TGTGCCAGCAACTCACAGGGGCAAGAGACCCAGTACTTC. It is translated as CASNSQGQETQYF.

The genes are TRBV7-2 and TRBJ2-1, with D perhaps TRBD2 (5 bases). The ends were cut back, 1 base at V and 2 bases at J, with 12 bases in the middle. Germline V gene lookup returns CDR1 SGHTA and CDR2 FQGNSA. This CDR3 is built from 16 residues. The CDR3 region has the DNA TGTGCCAGCAGCTTAGTTCCCGGAGGCACCTACAATGAGCAGTTCTTC. This encodes CASSLVPGGTYNEQFF.

This clone was seen only a few times. The rearrangement joins TRBV30 to TRBJ1-4; D is ambiguous. The CDR3 length is 10 residues. V shed 5 bases and J shed 6 bases, with 4 bases lying between them. Germline V gene sequence: CDR1 GTSNPN, CDR2 SVGIG (reference sequence). CDR3 sequence reads: CAWGDEKLFF. The CDR3 DNA sequence: TGTGCCTGGGGGGATGAAAAACTGTTTTTT.

V gene TRBV5-1 combines with J gene TRBJ2-1, with 14 bases identical to TRBD2. CDR1 is SGHRS and CDR2 is YFSETQ in the germline V gene. V shed 3 bases, J shed 6 bases, and the junction held 11 bases outside the gene matches. The CDR3 consists of 18 residues. The CDR3: CASSSGRTTSGRGNEQFF. CDR3 in DNA: TGCGCCAGCAGCTCCGGCCGTACGACTAGCGGGAGGGGCAATGAGCAGTTCTTC.

This clone was picked up a small number of times. This sequence joins TRBV14 and TRBJ2-1; 7 bases line up with TRBD2. V was pared by 3 bases and J by 4 bases, with 6 bases of the junction left unmatched. In germline, CDR1 is SGHDN, CDR2 FVKESK. The CDR3 contains 15 residues. The CDR3 sequence is CASSHRRREYNEQFF. CDR3 nucleotides: TGTGCCAGCAGCCATCGTCGGCGGGAGTACAATGAGCAGTTCTTC.

This chain joins TRBV7-9 and TRBJ2-5, with 14 bases fitting TRBD2. The CDR3 has 15 residues. Germline CDR1 SEHNR, CDR2 FQNEAQ (reference sequence). V lost 1 base, J lost 5 bases, and 0 bases stayed unmatched. CDR3 coding DNA: TGTGCCAGCAGCTTAGGACTAGCGGGAGGGGAGACCCAGTACTTC. Its protein is CASSLGLAGGETQYF.

The sample holds many counts of this clone. The chain has TRBV6-5 and TRBJ1-1; D gene unclear. CDR3 length equals 11 residues. V was pared by 6 bases and J by 12 bases, with 14 bases between. Germline V CDR1 and CDR2: MNHEY, SVGAGI. The CDR3 DNA reads as TGTGCCAGCAGAAATACACTAGGAACTTTCTTT. The encoded protein is CASRNTLGTFF.

J is TRBJ1-1 and V is TRBV6-1, with D unclear. The length of the CDR3 is 13 residues. Germline loops: CDR1 MNHNS, CDR2 SASEGT. V dropped 4 bases and J dropped 0 bases, with 6 bases sitting between them. In DNA form, the CDR3 reads TGTGCCAGCAGTGCCGGAGTGAACACTGAAGCTTTCTTT. Protein sequence: CASSAGVNTEAFF.

The chain couples TRBV19 to TRBJ2-7, with D possibly being TRBD2 (6 bases). This CDR3 is 14 amino acids long. The germline V gene has CDR1 LNHDA and CDR2 SQIVND (reference sequence). The ends were cut back, 3 bases at V and 2 bases at J, with 11 bases in the middle. The CDR3 nucleotides are TGTGCCAGTAGTATCGGTGGGGGGACCTACGAGCAGTACTTC. Translating it yields CASSIGGGTYEQYF.

As to this clone: The sample contains more than one DNA sequence encoding this CDR3. The chain employs TRBV7-2 and TRBJ2-7, with a weak D call TRBD1 (6 bases). The CDR3 has 14 amino acids. Per the germline V gene, CDR1 is SGHTA and CDR2 is FQGNSA. The ends were cut back, 6 bases at V and 3 bases at J, with 15 bases in the middle. CDR3 nucleotide sequence: TGTGCCAGCAGTTTACGGGACACCTTCTACGAGCAGTACTTC. It encodes CASSLRDTFYEQYF.